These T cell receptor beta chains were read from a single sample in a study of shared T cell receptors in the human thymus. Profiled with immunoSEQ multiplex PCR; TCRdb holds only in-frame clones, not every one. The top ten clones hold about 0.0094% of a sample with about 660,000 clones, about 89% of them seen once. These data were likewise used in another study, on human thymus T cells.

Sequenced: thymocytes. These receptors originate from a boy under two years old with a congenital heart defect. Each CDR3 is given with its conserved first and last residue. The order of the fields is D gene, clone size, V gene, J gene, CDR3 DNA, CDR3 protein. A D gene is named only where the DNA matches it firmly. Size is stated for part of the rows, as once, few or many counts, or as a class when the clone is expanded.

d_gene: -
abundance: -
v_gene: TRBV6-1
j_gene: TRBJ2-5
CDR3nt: TGTGCCAGCAGTGAAGGCGACAGGACCGCACCGGAGACCCAGTACTTC
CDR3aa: CASSEGDRTAPETQYF

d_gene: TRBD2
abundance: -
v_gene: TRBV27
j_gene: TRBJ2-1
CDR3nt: TGTGCCAGCAGTACTAGCGGGAGCCAGAATGAGCAGTTCTTC
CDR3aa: CASSTSGSQNEQFF

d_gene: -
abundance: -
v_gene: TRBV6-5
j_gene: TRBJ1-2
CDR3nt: TGTGCCAGCAGTTTTGGGCAGGGCTATGGCTACACCTTC
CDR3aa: CASSFGQGYGYTF

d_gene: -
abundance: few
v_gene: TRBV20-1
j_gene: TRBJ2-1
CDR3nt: TGCAAACCACGGGGGTACAATGAGCAGTTCTTC
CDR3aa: CKPRGYNEQFF

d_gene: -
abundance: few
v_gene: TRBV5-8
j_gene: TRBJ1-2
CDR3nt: TGTGCCAGCAGTCAGGACTGCCTCTATGGCTACACCTTC
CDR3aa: CASSQDCLYGYTF

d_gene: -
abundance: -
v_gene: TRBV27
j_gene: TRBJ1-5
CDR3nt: TGTGCCAGCAGTTTATCGATACAGGGTAGGAGCAATCAGCCCCAGCATTTT
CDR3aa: CASSLSIQGRSNQPQHF

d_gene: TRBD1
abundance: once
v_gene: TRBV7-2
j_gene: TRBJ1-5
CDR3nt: TGTGCCAGCAGCTCGTCAGGGGGCTTGGGCAATCAGCCCCAGCATTTT
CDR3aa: CASSSSGGLGNQPQHF

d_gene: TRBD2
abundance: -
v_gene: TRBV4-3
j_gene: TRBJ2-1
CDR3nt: TGCGCCAGCACCTCCCGGACTAGCGGGACACCCGGGCACAATGAGCAGTTCTTC
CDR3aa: CASTSRTSGTPGHNEQFF

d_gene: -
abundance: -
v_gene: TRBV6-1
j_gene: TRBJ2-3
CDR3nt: TGTGCCAGCGTCCGGGGAGCGGCGCTCACAGATACGCAGTATTTT
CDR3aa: CASVRGAALTDTQYF

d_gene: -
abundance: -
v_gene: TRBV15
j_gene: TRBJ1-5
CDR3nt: TGTGCCACCAGCAGAGCCCGTAGTCATCAGCCCCAGCATTTT
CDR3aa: CATSRARSHQPQHF

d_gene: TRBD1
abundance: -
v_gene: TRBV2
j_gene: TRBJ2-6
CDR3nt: TGTGCCAGCAGTACACAACAGGGGACGAGGGGGGCCAACGTCCTGACTTTC
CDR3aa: CASSTQQGTRGANVLTF

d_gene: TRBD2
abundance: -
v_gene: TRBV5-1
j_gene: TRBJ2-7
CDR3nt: TGCGCCAGCAGCCCCGGGACTAGCCCCTCCTACGAGCAGTACTTC
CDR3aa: CASSPGTSPSYEQYF

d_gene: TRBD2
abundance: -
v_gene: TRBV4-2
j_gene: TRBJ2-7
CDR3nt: TGTGCCAGCAGCCAAGTGTCTAGCGGCTCCTACGAGCAGTACTTC
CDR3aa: CASSQVSSGSYEQYF

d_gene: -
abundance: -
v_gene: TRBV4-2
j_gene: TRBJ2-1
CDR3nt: TGTGCCAGCAGCCAACCGACTTGGAGCTCCTACAATGAGCAGTTCTTC
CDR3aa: CASSQPTWSSYNEQFF

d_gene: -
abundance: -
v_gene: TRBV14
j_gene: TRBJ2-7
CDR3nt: TGTGCCAGCAGCCAAGGACTCCCGGGAGAGCAGTACTTC
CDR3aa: CASSQGLPGEQYF

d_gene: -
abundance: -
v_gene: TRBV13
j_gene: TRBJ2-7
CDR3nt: TGTGCCAGCAGTTACCAGCCAGGCTCGGGGGAGCAGTACTTC
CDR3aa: CASSYQPGSGEQYF

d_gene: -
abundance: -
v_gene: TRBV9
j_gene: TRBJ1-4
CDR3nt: TGTGCCAGCAGCCCCCCCGGAGGCCCTACTAATGAAAAACTGTTTTTT
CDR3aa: CASSPPGGPTNEKLFF

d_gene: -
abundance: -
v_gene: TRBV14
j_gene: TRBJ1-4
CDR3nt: TGTGCCAGCAGCCAAGCCTTAGGAGGGGCCCATAATGAAAAACTGTTTTTT
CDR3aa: CASSQALGGAHNEKLFF

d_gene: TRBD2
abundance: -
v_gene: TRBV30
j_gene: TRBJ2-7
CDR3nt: TGTGCCTGGAGTGGGATCGGGGCTAGCGGGTTGAACTACGAGCAGTACTTC
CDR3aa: CAWSGIGASGLNYEQYF

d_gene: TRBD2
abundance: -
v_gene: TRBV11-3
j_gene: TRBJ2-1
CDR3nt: TGTGCCAGCAGCTCTAGCGGGGGGGAATCCAATGAGCAGTTCTTC
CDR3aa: CASSSSGGESNEQFF

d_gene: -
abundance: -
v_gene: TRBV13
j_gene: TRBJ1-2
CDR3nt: TGTGCCAGCAGCTCCCCCCCTATAGCGGGCCCTAGGACGGGTAACTATGGCTACACCTTC
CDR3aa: CASSSPPIAGPRTGNYGYTF

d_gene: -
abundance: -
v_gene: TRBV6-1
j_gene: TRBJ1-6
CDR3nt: TGTGCCACAAAACAACAGGGTGGACCCCTCCACTTT
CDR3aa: CATKQQGGPLHF

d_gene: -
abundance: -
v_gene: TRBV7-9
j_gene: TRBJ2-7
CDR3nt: TGTGCCAGCAGCCTTACAGGAGCTCACGAGCAGTACTTC
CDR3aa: CASSLTGAHEQYF

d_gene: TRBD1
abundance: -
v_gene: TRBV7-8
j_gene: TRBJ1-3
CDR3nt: TGTGCCAGCAGCTGGGGACAGGGAGGGTTTGGAAACACCATATATTTT
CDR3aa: CASSWGQGGFGNTIYF

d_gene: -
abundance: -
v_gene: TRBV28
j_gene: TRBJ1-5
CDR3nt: TGTGCCAGCAGACCCAGGAGCAATCAGCCCCAGCATTTT
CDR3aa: CASRPRSNQPQHF

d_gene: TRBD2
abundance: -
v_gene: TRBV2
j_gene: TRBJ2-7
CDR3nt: TGTGCCAGCAGTTTACGACTAGCGGGACGTCCGGAGCAGTACTTC
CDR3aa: CASSLRLAGRPEQYF

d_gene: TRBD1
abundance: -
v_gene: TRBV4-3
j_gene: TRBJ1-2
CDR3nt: TGCGCCAGCAGCCAAACCGGGACAGGGAGCTTATATGGCTACACCTTC
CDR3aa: CASSQTGTGSLYGYTF

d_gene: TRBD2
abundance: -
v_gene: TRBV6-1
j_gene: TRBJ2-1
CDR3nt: TGTGCCAGCAGTGAAGAAAGAGGGACTAGCGGGAGGCTGGTGAATGAGCAGTTCTTC
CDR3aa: CASSEERGTSGRLVNEQFF

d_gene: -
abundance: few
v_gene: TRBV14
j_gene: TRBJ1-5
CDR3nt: TGTGCCAGCAGCGAACAGGGTCAGGATCAGCCCCAGCATTTT
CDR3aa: CASSEQGQDQPQHF

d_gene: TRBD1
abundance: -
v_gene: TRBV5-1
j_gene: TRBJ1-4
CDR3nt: TGCGCCAGCAGCTCCGGGACAGGGGCAACTAATGAAAAACTGTTTTTT
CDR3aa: CASSSGTGATNEKLFF

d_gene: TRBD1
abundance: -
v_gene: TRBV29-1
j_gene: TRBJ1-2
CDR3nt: TGCAGCGTCGACATACAACAGGGGAGAGAAGGATATGGCTACACCTTC
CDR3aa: CSVDIQQGREGYGYTF

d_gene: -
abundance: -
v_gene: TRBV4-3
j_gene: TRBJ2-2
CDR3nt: TGCGCCAGCAGCCAAGGGGATGCGGAGCGGAGCATCATAACGCCCGGGGAGCTGTTTTTT
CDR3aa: CASSQGDAERSIITPGELFF

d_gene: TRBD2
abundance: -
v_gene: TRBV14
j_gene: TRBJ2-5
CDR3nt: TGTGCCAGCAGCCCGGAACCGTTCACTAGCGCCCAAGAGACCCAGTACTTC
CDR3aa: CASSPEPFTSAQETQYF

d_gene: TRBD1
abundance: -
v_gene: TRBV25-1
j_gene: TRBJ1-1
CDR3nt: TGTGCCAGCAGTGAACTCCCGGGACAGGGGGCAGGGAACACTGAAGCTTTCTTT
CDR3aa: CASSELPGQGAGNTEAFF

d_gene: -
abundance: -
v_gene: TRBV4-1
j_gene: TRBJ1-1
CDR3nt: TGCGCCAGCAGCCAGCGGGTTGGCAGGCCGAACACTGAAGCTTTCTTT
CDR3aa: CASSQRVGRPNTEAFF

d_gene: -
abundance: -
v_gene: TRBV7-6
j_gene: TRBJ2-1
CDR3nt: TGTGCCAGCAGCACCCGCGGGGTAGACGAGGTGGGGAATGAGCAGTTCTTC
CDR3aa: CASSTRGVDEVGNEQFF

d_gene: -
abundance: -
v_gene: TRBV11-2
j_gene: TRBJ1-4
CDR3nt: TGTGCCAGCAGCAAGAGGAATGAAAAACTGTTTTTT
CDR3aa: CASSKRNEKLFF

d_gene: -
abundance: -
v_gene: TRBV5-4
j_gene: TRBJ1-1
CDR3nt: TGTGCCAGCAGCCAATCCCACCTGAGGGTTAACACTGAAGCTTTCTTT
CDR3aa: CASSQSHLRVNTEAFF